This passage covers 16 T cell receptor beta chains from one sample sequenced in a study of cytomegalovirus exposure and HLA in healthy donors. The primer mix had 60 Vbeta and 13 Jbeta primers. Profiled with immunoSEQ multiplex PCR; TCRdb holds only in-frame clones, not every one. The sample has 150,000 or so clones; 60% to 80% are singletons. Sequences were obtained from PBMCs. These receptors came from a man aged 25-45 years in good health and CMV-seropositive.

The sample holds one count of this clone. As DNA, the CDR3 is TGTGCCAGCAGTGAACAGGCGGGTGAGCAGTTCTTC. Its translation is CASSEQAGEQFF. This sequence joins TRBV2 and TRBJ2-1, with a tentative D call TRBD2 (5 bases). CDR3 size: 12 residues. In germline, CDR1 is SNHLY, CDR2 FYNNEI. Deletions cut 2 bases from V and 9 bases from J, with 8 bases between.

The rearrangement links TRBV5-4 to TRBJ2-7; 8 nucleotides align to TRBD2. From germline, CDR1 is SGHNT and CDR2 YYREEE (reference sequence). This CDR3 contains 15 residues. V lost 0 bases to trimming and J lost 6 bases; unmatched junction nucleotides: 8. CDR3 DNA sequence: TGTGCCAGCAGCTTGGGGACTAGCCTTCCCCGCGAGCAGTACTTC. Protein sequence: CASSLGTSLPREQYF.

The chain couples TRBV28 to TRBJ1-1, with TRBD1 matching 8 bases. V shed 2 bases, J shed 4 bases, and the junction held 3 bases outside the gene matches. Germline assignment: CDR1 MDHEN and CDR2 SYDVKM. This CDR3 contains 14 residues. The CDR3 DNA is TGTGCCAGCAGTTTACAGGGGGCGCTCACTGAAGCTTTCTTT. Protein product: CASSLQGALTEAFF.

The V and J genes are TRBV10-3 and TRBJ2-5; TRBD2 matches 8 bases. The DNA matches TRBJ2-7 better at its end, which makes the J call doubtful. The germline CDR1 and CDR2 sequences are ENHRY and SYGVKD. The CDR3 has 15 amino acids. In DNA form, the CDR3 reads TGTGCCATCAGGCCCCAGAGCGGGAGCGCCAACGAGCAGTACTTC. Its translation: CAIRPQSGSANEQYF.

This clone has more than one count but fewer than ten. The chain is built from TRBV5-1 and TRBJ1-1; 7 nucleotides agree with TRBD1. Germline V gene sequence: CDR1 SGHRS, CDR2 YFSETQ. The J segment lost 7 bases and the V segment lost 6 bases, leaving 9 bases of the junction unmatched. This CDR3 spans 13 amino acids. In DNA, the CDR3 is TGCGCCAGCACTCAACAGGGGAGTGGTGAAGCTTTCTTT. This codes for CASTQQGSGEAFF.

The chain carries TRBV5-6 and TRBJ1-5; TRBD1 agrees at 7 bases. The CDR3 has 15 residues. V shed 2 bases, J shed 7 bases, and the junction held 9 bases outside the gene matches. The germline V gene has CDR1 SGHDT and CDR2 YYEEEE. Written as DNA, the CDR3 is TGTGCCAGCAGCTTACAGGGGACAACCCACCAGCCCCAGCATTTT. Translation: CASSLQGTTHQPQHF.

This chain uses TRBV19 with TRBJ1-5; 7 bases are shared with TRBD1. Germline V gene lookup returns CDR1 LNHDA and CDR2 SQIVND (reference sequence). With 0 bases clipped from V and 5 bases from J, the junction kept 10 bases outside the gene matches. This CDR3 has 17 residues. As DNA, the CDR3 is TGTGCCAGTAGTATAGAGGGACAGCCGGGCCCCCATCAGCCCCAGCATTTT. The encoded protein is CASSIEGQPGPHQPQHF.

The chain is built from TRBV7-2 and TRBJ2-5; a weak D match, TRBD2 (6 bases). CDR1 SGHTA and CDR2 FQGNSA come from the germline V gene. The CDR3 has 14 residues. The V end was cut by 4 bases, the J end by 5 bases, with 14 bases between. CDR3 loop: CASSYPGARETQYF. The CDR3 nucleotides are TGTGCCAGCAGCTACCCGGGAGCCCGTGAGACCCAGTACTTC. Combining the CDR3 with reference TRBV7-2 and TRBJ2-5 gives the whole variable domain GAGVSQSPSNKVTEKGKDVELRCDPISGHTALYWYRQSLGQGLEFLIYFQGNSAPDKSGLPSDRFSAERTGGSVSTLTIQRTQQEDSAVYLCASSYPGARETQYFGPGTRLLVL.

V is TRBV7-9 and J is TRBJ2-7, with a tentative D call TRBD1 (5 bases). Trimming left V 0 bases short and J 0 bases short, with 9 bases between. The CDR3 is 15 residues long. From germline, CDR1 is SEHNR and CDR2 FQNEAQ (reference sequence). CDR3 amino acids: CASSLAPDSSYEQYF. In nucleotides, the CDR3 is TGTGCCAGCAGCTTAGCCCCCGACAGCTCCTACGAGCAGTACTTC.

The chain recombines TRBV15 with TRBJ1-2; 7 nucleotides agree with TRBD1. V lost 2 bases and J lost 0; bases outside the gene matches: 9. Germline V gives CDR1 LNHNV, CDR2 YYDKDF (reference sequence). The CDR3 covers 17 residues. CDR3 protein: CATSRKTGRLTNYGYTF. The CDR3 DNA sequence: TGTGCCACCAGCAGAAAGACAGGGCGACTAACTAACTATGGCTACACCTTC.

The V and J genes are TRBV2 and TRBJ1-2; D unclear. This CDR3 has 13 amino acids. The V gene lost 3 bases and the J gene lost 4 bases, with 9 bases spanning the gap. The germline V gene has CDR1 SNHLY and CDR2 FYNNEI. CDR3 sequence reads: CASSDLSPYGYTF. In DNA form, the CDR3 reads TGTGCCAGCAGTGATCTGTCCCCCTATGGCTACACCTTC. The full variable domain, completed using reference TRBV2 and TRBJ1-2, is EPEVTQTPSHQVTQMGQEVILRCVPISNHLYFYWYRQILGQKVEFLVSFYNNEISEKSEIFDDQFSVERPDGSNFTLKIRSTKLEDSAMYFCASSDLSPYGYTFGSGTRLTVV.

V usage is TRBV7-9 and J usage is TRBJ2-1; 10 nucleotides align to TRBD2. V lost 5 bases to trimming and J lost 3 bases; unmatched junction nucleotides: 1. The CDR3 extends over 14 amino acids. Germline CDR1 and CDR2: SEHNR and FQNEAQ (reference sequence). Written as DNA, the CDR3 is TGTGCCAGCAGCACTAGCGGGAACTACAATGAGCAGTTCTTC. Its translation: CASSTSGNYNEQFF. The complete variable domain, with remaining parts taken from reference TRBV7-9 and TRBJ2-1, reads DTGVSQNPRHKITKRGQNVTFRCDPISEHNRLYWYRQTLGQGPEFLTYFQNEAQLEKSRLLSDRFSAERPKGSFSTLEIQRTEQGDSAMYLCASSTSGNYNEQFFGPGTRLTVL.

The V and J genes are TRBV7-9 and TRBJ2-7; a possible D gene is TRBD1 (6 bases). V was pared by 7 bases and J by 6 bases, with 19 bases between. Looked up from germline, CDR1 is SEHNR and CDR2 is FQNEAQ (reference sequence). CDR3 size: 14 residues. CDR3 sequence: CASTPRTDSREQYF. The CDR3 DNA reads TGTGCCAGCACACCAAGGACAGATAGTCGCGAGCAGTACTTC.

The gene calls are TRBV2 and TRBJ2-2, with 9 bases that match TRBD2. The germline gives CDR1 SNHLY, CDR2 FYNNEI. The CDR3 sequence is 19 residues long. Losses at the gene ends were 6 bases for V and 1 base for J; bases not matched to a gene: 15. CDR3 DNA sequence: TGTGCCAGCAGGGGACGGACTAGCGAGCCACTACTGAACACCGGGGAGCTGTTTTTT. Protein product: CASRGRTSEPLLNTGELFF.

The CDR3 DNA reads as TGTGCCAGCAGCCAGACAGGGAACACTGAAGCTTTCTTT. Amino acids: CASSQTGNTEAFF. This chain links TRBV9 with TRBJ1-1, with TRBD1 as a possible D gene (6 bases). CDR3 size: 13 residues. Trimming took 4 bases from V and 1 from J, leaving 8 bases between them. From germline, CDR1 is SGDLS and CDR2 YYNGEE.

The CDR3: CASSPPLGGAGNTIYF. The CDR3, as DNA: TGTGCCAGCAGCCCTCCTTTAGGAGGGGCGGGAAACACCATATATTTT. The rearrangement uses TRBV11-2 and TRBJ1-3; D perhaps matches TRBD1 (5 bases). Germline assignment: CDR1 SGHAT and CDR2 FQNNGV. Trimming stripped 5 bases from V and 4 bases from J, with 18 bases between. The CDR3 consists of 16 residues.